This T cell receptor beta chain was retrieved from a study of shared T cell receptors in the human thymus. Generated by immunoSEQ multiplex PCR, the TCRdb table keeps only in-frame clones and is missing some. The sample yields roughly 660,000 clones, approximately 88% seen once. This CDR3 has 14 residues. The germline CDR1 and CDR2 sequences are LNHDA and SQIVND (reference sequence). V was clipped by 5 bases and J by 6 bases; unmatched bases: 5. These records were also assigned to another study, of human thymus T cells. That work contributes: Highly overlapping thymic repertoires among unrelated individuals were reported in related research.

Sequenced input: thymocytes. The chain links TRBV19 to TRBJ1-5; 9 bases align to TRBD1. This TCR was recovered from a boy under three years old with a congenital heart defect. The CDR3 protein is CASSPDRGGQPQHF. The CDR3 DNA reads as TGTGCCAGTAGTCCCGACAGGGGGGGTCAGCCCCAGCATTTT.